A single sample gave rise to the 30 T cell receptor beta chains below, sequenced in a study of blood T cell repertoires in COVID-19. Sequencing was performed with immunoSEQ multiplex PCR; in TCRdb, only in-frame clones are kept and a portion is missing. The table lists around 200,000 clones, less than 90% of them singletons. Source material: PBMCs or T cells enriched from blood (not recorded which). The receptor source for this set is a woman in her twenties or thirties who had been exposed to COVID-19.

This chain joins TRBV5-1 and TRBJ1-1; 11 nucleotides line up with TRBD1. The CDR3 contains 15 residues. CDR1 is SGHRS and CDR2 is YFSETQ in the germline V gene. The J segment lost 4 bases and the V segment lost 4 bases, leaving 6 bases of the junction unmatched. DNA of the CDR3: TGCGCCAGCAGCATCCGGGACAGGGGGAGCACTGAAGCTTTCTTT. Amino acids: CASSIRDRGSTEAFF.

This clone was seen once. The V call is TRBV5-1, the J call TRBJ1-1, with 7 bases aligning to TRBD1. The CDR3 has 13 amino acids. J gave up 5 bases and V 2 bases, and 3 bases lay outside the gene matches. Per germline, CDR1 SGHRS and CDR2 YFSETQ. In nucleotides, the CDR3 is TGCGCCAGCAGCTTCGAGGGGGCAACTGAAGCTTTCTTT. As protein: CASSFEGATEAFF. The complete variable domain, with remaining parts taken from reference TRBV5-1 and TRBJ1-1, reads KAGVTQTPRYLIKTRGQQVTLSCSPISGHRSVSWYQQTPGQGLQFLFEYFSETQRNKGNFPGRFSGRQFSNSRSEMNVSTLELGDSALYLCASSFEGATEAFFGQGTRLTVV.

The V gene is TRBV28, the J gene TRBJ2-7; 7 nucleotides line up with TRBD1. The junction had 7 bases not matched to a gene; V was cut back by 5 bases and J by 3 bases. This CDR3 is 14 amino acids long. Germline assignment: CDR1 MDHEN and CDR2 SYDVKM. The CDR3 loop is CASSIQGRVYEQYF. CDR3 coding DNA: TGTGCCAGCAGTATACAGGGGAGAGTCTACGAGCAGTACTTC.

The gene calls are TRBV18 and TRBJ1-4; TRBD1 matches 9 bases. Germline CDR1 is KGHSH and CDR2 is LQKENI. The junction had 4 bases not matched to a gene; V was cut back by 6 bases and J by 5 bases. CDR3 length: 14 residues. CDR3 DNA: TGTGCCAGCTCGCCAGACAGGGGGAATGAAAAACTGTTTTTT. Protein sequence: CASSPDRGNEKLFF.

The chain is built from TRBV5-1 and TRBJ2-2; D perhaps matches TRBD2 (6 bases). The CDR3 is 15 residues long. Germline V gene lookup returns CDR1 SGHRS and CDR2 YFSETQ. V was trimmed by 2 bases and J by 3 bases, leaving 11 bases between them. Written as DNA, the CDR3 is TGCGCCAGCAGCTTTGGCGGGGTAGACACCGGGGAGCTGTTTTTT. It specifies CASSFGGVDTGELFF.

The J gene is TRBJ2-3, the V gene TRBV2, with 7 bases matching TRBD1. V was pared by 6 bases and J by 2 bases, with 11 bases of the junction left unmatched. CDR3 length equals 16 residues. The V gene's germline CDR1 is SNHLY and CDR2 FYNNEI. CDR3: CASRTPTGPHTDTQYF. The CDR3 nucleotides are TGTGCCAGCAGGACTCCGACAGGGCCCCACACAGATACGCAGTATTTT.

This chain links TRBV9 with TRBJ2-3; TRBD2 agrees at 10 bases. The length of the CDR3 is 18 residues. Germline trimming cut 1 base from V and 1 base from J; bases unmatched to any gene: 9. Germline CDR1 reads SGDLS; CDR2 reads YYNGEE. CDR3 residues: CASSVLAGDRGGTDTQYF. CDR3 coding DNA: TGTGCCAGCAGCGTACTAGCGGGGGACCGGGGCGGCACAGATACGCAGTATTTT. Using reference TRBV9 and TRBJ2-3 for the parts outside the CDR3, the full variable domain is DSGVTQTPKHLITATGQRVTLRCSPRSGDLSVYWYQQSLDQGLQFLIQYYNGEERAKGNILERFSAQQFPDLHSELNLSSLELGDSALYFCASSVLAGDRGGTDTQYFGPGTRLTVL.

Concerning this clone: Additional DNA sequences in this sample encode the identical CDR3. This rearrangement joins TRBV9 to TRBJ2-3; D remains ambiguous. The V gene's germline CDR1 is SGDLS and CDR2 YYNGEE. This CDR3 is built from 11 residues. The V end was cut by 3 bases, the J end by 5 bases, with 4 bases between. This chain's CDR3 is CASSAGDTQYF. In DNA form, the CDR3 reads TGTGCCAGCAGCGCCGGAGATACGCAGTATTTT. Full variable domain (outside the CDR3, taken from reference TRBV9 and TRBJ2-3): DSGVTQTPKHLITATGQRVTLRCSPRSGDLSVYWYQQSLDQGLQFLIQYYNGEERAKGNILERFSAQQFPDLHSELNLSSLELGDSALYFCASSAGDTQYFGPGTRLTVL.

The V gene is TRBV14, the J gene TRBJ2-7, with 11 bases fitting TRBD1. Germline CDR1 is SGHDN and CDR2 is FVKESK. Unmatched junction bases numbered 2, after V lost 2 bases and J lost 2 bases. This CDR3 region has 15 residues. Here the CDR3 reads CASSQLDRGPYEQYF. The DNA of the CDR3 is TGTGCCAGCAGCCAATTGGACAGGGGGCCCTACGAGCAGTACTTC. Full variable domain (remainder filled in from reference TRBV14 and TRBJ2-7): EAGVTQFPSHSVIEKGQTVTLRCDPISGHDNLYWYRRVMGKEIKFLLHFVKESKQDESGMPNNRFLAERTGGTYSTLKVQPAELEDSGVYFCASSQLDRGPYEQYFGPGTRLTVT.

J is TRBJ2-2 and V is TRBV3-1 (or the pseudogene TRBV3-2); D is uncertain. Trimming stripped 1 base from V and 3 bases from J, with 6 bases between. The CDR3 has 14 amino acids. Germline assignment: CDR1 LGHDT and CDR2 YNNKEL (reference sequence). The CDR3 DNA reads as TGTGCCAGCAGCCAAGGCAGTTACACCGGGGAGCTGTTTTTT. Its translation is CASSQGSYTGELFF.

Only one count was recorded for this clone. J is TRBJ2-7 and V is TRBV11-3; possibly TRBD1 for D (5 bases). The CDR3 has 14 residues. Germline V gene data show CDR1 as SGHNT and CDR2 as YENEEA. Trimming removed 1 base at V and 3 bases at J, with 10 bases between. CDR3 in DNA: TGTGCCAGCAGCTTAGTACCAGGGTACTACGAGCAGTACTTC. The encoded protein is CASSLVPGYYEQYF. The full variable domain, with the rest looked up from reference TRBV11-3 and TRBJ2-7, is EAGVVQSPRYKIIEKKQPVAFWCNPISGHNTLYWYLQNLGQGPELLIRYENEEAVDDSQLPKDRFSAERLKGVDSTLKIQPAELGDSAVYLCASSLVPGYYEQYFGPGTRLTVT.

The chain couples TRBV13 to TRBJ2-3; TRBD2 matches 7 bases. CDR3 length: 15 residues. Germline V CDR1 and CDR2: PRHDT, FYEKMQ (reference sequence). J lost 6 bases, V lost 5 bases, and 11 bases had no gene match. The CDR3 DNA reads TGTGCCAGCAGCCCGGGACTATCGTTCATGGATACGCAGTATTTT. Encoded protein: CASSPGLSFMDTQYF.

This chain joins TRBV12-5 and TRBJ2-5; 9 nucleotides line up with TRBD2. The CDR3 runs 18 residues. J gave up 4 bases and V 2 bases, and 14 bases lay outside the gene matches. The V gene's germline CDR1 is LGHNT and CDR2 FRNRAP. CDR3 in DNA: TGTGCTAGTGGTTTGTCACGGGTAGCGGGGGAACGAGGAGAGACCCAGTACTTC. This encodes CASGLSRVAGERGETQYF.

V and J are TRBV5-4 and TRBJ2-2; 12 nucleotides agree with TRBD2. The V segment lost 3 bases and the J segment 2 bases; nucleotides outside the gene matches: 11. CDR3 length: 19 amino acids. The germline V gene encodes CDR1 SGHNT and CDR2 YYREEE (reference sequence). The CDR3 coding sequence is TGTGCCAGCAGCTACGTGGGTCTAGCGGGGGGGGTTAACACCGGGGAGCTGTTTTTT. The encoded protein is CASSYVGLAGGVNTGELFF.

The chain employs TRBV27 and TRBJ1-2, with 8 bases matching TRBD1. The ends lost 2 bases at V and 5 bases at J; junction bases unmatched: 7. Per germline, CDR1 MNHEY and CDR2 SMNVEV (reference sequence). CDR3 length: 15 residues. The CDR3 DNA reads TGTGCCAGCAGTTTACGGGACAGGCCTACATATGGCTACACCTTC. Encoded protein: CASSLRDRPTYGYTF.

This sequence joins TRBV2 and TRBJ2-7; 13 nucleotides agree with TRBD2. The CDR3 runs to 15 residues. Per the germline V gene, CDR1 is SNHLY and CDR2 is FYNNEI. V lost 3 bases to trimming and J lost 7 bases; unmatched junction nucleotides: 6. Written as DNA, the CDR3 is TGTGCCAGCAGTGATCGACTAGCGGGGGGTGGTGAGCAGTACTTC. This encodes CASSDRLAGGGEQYF.

The chain has TRBV3-1 (or the pseudogene TRBV3-2) and TRBJ1-1, with TRBD1 matching 8 bases. Losses at the gene ends were 4 bases for V and 0 bases for J; bases not matched to a gene: 4. This CDR3 comprises 15 residues. Per germline, CDR1 LGHDT and CDR2 YNNKEL (reference sequence). The CDR3 protein is CASSRRTGLNTEAFF. In DNA, the CDR3 is TGTGCCAGCAGCCGACGGACAGGGCTGAACACTGAAGCTTTCTTT.

The chain combines TRBV2 with TRBJ1-6; no reliable D call. Trimming shortened V by 7 bases and J by 7 bases, and 11 bases separated the two germline ends. The CDR3 length is 13 residues. CDR1 and CDR2 (germline): SNHLY, FYNNEI. This chain's CDR3 is CASTGVPNSPLHF. The DNA of the CDR3 is TGTGCCAGCACCGGGGTACCAAATTCACCCCTCCACTTT.

This chain links TRBV3-1 (or the pseudogene TRBV3-2) with TRBJ1-2; a weak D match, TRBD1 (6 bases). This CDR3 contains 14 residues. CDR1 and CDR2 (germline): LGHDT, YNNKEL (reference sequence). Trimming took off 0 bases at V and 8 bases at J, with 13 bases between the two ends. CDR3 in DNA: TGTGCCAGCAGCCAAGATTGGGGGGGGCTGGGCTACACCTTC. It encodes CASSQDWGGLGYTF.

The V and J genes are TRBV4-1 and TRBJ1-5; tentatively, D is TRBD1 (6 bases). Trimming pared 0 bases from V and 5 bases from J, leaving 14 bases between. The CDR3 has 16 residues. Germline V gene data show CDR1 as MGHRA and CDR2 as YSYEKL. The CDR3 is CASSQDVATGHQPQHF. CDR3 in DNA: TGCGCCAGCAGCCAAGATGTGGCGACAGGACATCAGCCCCAGCATTTT.

The chain has TRBV30 and TRBJ2-5; D perhaps matches TRBD1 (5 bases). CDR1 and CDR2 from the germline V gene are GTSNPN and SVGIG (reference sequence). V shed 2 bases and J shed 1 base, with 11 bases lying between them. The CDR3 extends over 14 amino acids. CDR3 sequence (DNA): TGTGCCTGGAGTAGTGGGGCCCCCCAAGAGACCCAGTACTTC. Translation: CAWSSGAPQETQYF.

The chain has TRBV28 and TRBJ2-2; D may be TRBD1 (5 bases). The germline V gene encodes CDR1 MDHEN and CDR2 SYDVKM. The CDR3 length is 16 residues. Trimming took off 2 bases at V and 0 bases at J, with 10 bases between the two ends. The CDR3 sequence: CASSLGAGTNTGELFF. Here the CDR3 DNA reads TGTGCCAGCAGTTTAGGCGCAGGGACGAACACCGGGGAGCTGTTTTTT.

The chain recombines TRBV5-1 with TRBJ1-2; D unclear. The CDR3 loop spans 13 amino acids. With 4 bases removed from V and 2 bases from J, the gap between germline ends came to 9 bases. Germline lookup yields CDR1 SGHRS and CDR2 YFSETQ. CDR3 loop: CASSPRQNYGYTF. The CDR3 DNA is TGCGCCAGCAGCCCGAGGCAGAACTATGGCTACACCTTC.

A note on this clone: Its ends do not fully match the called genes, so a read error is possible. The chain links TRBV5-1 to TRBJ2-5; 7 bases are shared with TRBD2. The CDR3 has 11 amino acids. Germline loops: CDR1 SGHRS, CDR2 YFSETQ. The CDR3 spells CASSLGTTADF. CDR3 DNA sequence: TGCGCCAGCAGCTTAGGGACTACAGCAGACTTC.

This clone appeared once. The V call is TRBV27, the J call TRBJ2-1, with a weak D call TRBD2 (6 bases). The CDR3 runs 16 residues. Trimming left V 4 bases short and J 0 bases short, with 13 bases between. The germline CDR1 and CDR2 sequences are MNHEY and SMNVEV (reference sequence). Written as DNA, the CDR3 is TGTGCCAGCAGTTCCCTTAGCGGACTCTCCTACAATGAGCAGTTCTTC. It encodes CASSSLSGLSYNEQFF.

This clone was detected a few times. Distinct nucleotide sequences in the sample also encode this CDR3. V usage is TRBV19 and J usage is TRBJ1-5; TRBD1 matches 7 bases. Germline V gene sequence: CDR1 LNHDA, CDR2 SQIVND (reference sequence). There are 15 residues in the CDR3. V gave up 3 bases and J gave up 1 base; unmatched junction bases: 3. The CDR3 reads CASSIGQASNQPQHF. The CDR3 nucleotides read TGTGCCAGTAGTATTGGACAGGCAAGCAATCAGCCCCAGCATTTT.

This clone has only one observation. The V gene is TRBV5-1, the J gene TRBJ1-6; no firm D call. Trimming took off 4 bases at V and 0 bases at J, with 17 bases between the two ends. Germline CDR1 is SGHRS and CDR2 is YFSETQ. The CDR3 length is 18 residues. The CDR3, as DNA: TGCGCCAGCAGCCGGGAGGAGAGCCGGAGCTCCTATAATTCACCCCTCCACTTT. This sequence encodes CASSREESRSSYNSPLHF.

The rearrangement uses TRBV5-3 and TRBJ1-5; 8 nucleotides agree with TRBD1. TRBV5-3 is designated an ORF whose function remains uncertain. The ends lost 0 bases at V and 3 bases at J; junction bases unmatched: 5. This CDR3 contains 16 residues. CDR3 sequence (DNA): TGTGCCAGAAGCTTGGAGGCGGACAGGGACAATCAGCCCCAGCATTTT. This encodes CARSLEADRDNQPQHF.

The J gene is TRBJ2-1, the V gene TRBV14; D unresolved. Trimming stripped 6 bases from V and 4 bases from J, with 10 bases between. CDR3 size: 13 residues. Germline CDR1 reads SGHDN; CDR2 reads FVKESK. CDR3: CASSRPLYNEQFF. The CDR3 nucleotides are TGTGCCAGCAGTCGTCCCCTATACAATGAGCAGTTCTTC.

The V gene is TRBV6-2 or TRBV6-3, the J gene TRBJ1-6; D gene ambiguous. The germline V gene has CDR1 MNHEY and CDR2 SVGEGT. CDR3 length equals 16 residues. V shed 0 bases and J shed 8 bases, with 14 bases lying between them. The CDR3, as DNA: TGTGCCAGCAGTTACTCTGTAAAGGCCGGGGATTCACCCCTCCACTTT. This encodes CASSYSVKAGDSPLHF.